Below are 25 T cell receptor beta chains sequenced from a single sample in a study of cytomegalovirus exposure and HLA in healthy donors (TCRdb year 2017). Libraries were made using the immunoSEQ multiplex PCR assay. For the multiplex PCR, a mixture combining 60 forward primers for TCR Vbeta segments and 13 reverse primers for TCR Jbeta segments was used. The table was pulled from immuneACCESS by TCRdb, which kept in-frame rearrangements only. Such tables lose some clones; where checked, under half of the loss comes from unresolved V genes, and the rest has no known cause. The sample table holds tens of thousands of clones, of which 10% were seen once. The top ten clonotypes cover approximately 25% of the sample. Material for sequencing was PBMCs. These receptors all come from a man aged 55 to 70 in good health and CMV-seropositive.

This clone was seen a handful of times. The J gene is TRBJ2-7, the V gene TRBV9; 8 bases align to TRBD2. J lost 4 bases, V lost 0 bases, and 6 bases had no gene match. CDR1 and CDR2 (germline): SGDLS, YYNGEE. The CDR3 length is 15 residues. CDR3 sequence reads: CASSVGAGGGYEQYF. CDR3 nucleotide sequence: TGTGCCAGCAGCGTAGGGGCGGGAGGAGGATACGAGCAGTACTTC.

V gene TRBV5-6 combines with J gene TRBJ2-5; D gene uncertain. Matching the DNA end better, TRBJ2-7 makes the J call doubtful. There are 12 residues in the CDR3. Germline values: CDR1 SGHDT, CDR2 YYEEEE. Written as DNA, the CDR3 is TGTGCCAGCAGCCTCCCCGCAAACGAGCAGTACTTC. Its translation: CASSLPANEQYF.

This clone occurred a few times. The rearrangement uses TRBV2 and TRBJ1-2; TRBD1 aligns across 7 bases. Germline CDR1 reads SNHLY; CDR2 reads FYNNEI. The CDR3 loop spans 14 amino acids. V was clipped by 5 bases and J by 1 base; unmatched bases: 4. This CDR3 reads CASSLRQGNYGYTF. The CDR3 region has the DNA TGTGCCAGCAGTCTCCGACAGGGTAACTATGGCTACACCTTC.

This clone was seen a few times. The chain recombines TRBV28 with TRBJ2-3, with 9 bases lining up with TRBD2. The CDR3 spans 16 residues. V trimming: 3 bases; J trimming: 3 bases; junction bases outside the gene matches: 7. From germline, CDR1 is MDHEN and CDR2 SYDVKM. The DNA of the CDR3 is TGTGCCAGCAGTTTTGGGGCGGGAGGGCCGACAGATACGCAGTATTTT. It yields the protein CASSFGAGGPTDTQYF.

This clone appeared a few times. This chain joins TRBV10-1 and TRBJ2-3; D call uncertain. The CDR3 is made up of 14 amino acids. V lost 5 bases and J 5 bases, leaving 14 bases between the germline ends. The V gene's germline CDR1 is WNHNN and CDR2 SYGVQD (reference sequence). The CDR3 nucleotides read TGCGCCAGCAGTTTTTTCACTCACGGAGATACGCAGTATTTT. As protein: CASSFFTHGDTQYF.

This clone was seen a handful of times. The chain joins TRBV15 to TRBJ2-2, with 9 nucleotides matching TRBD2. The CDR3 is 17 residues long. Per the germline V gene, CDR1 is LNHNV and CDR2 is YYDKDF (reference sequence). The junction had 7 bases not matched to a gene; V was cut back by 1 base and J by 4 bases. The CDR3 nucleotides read TGTGCCACCAGCAGAGGGAAAGCGACTAGCGGCACCGGGGAGCTGTTTTTT. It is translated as CATSRGKATSGTGELFF.

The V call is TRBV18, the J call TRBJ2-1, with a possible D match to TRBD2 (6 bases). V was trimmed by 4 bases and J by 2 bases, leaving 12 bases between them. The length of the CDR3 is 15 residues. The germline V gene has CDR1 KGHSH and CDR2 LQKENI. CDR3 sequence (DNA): TGTGCCAGCTCACTGGTGGGGGAGGCCTACAATGAGCAGTTCTTC. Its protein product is CASSLVGEAYNEQFF. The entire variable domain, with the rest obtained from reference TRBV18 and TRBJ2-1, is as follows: NAGVMQNPRHLVRRRGQEARLRCSPMKGHSHVYWYRQLPEEGLKFMVYLQKENIIDESGMPKERFSAEFPKEGPSILRIQQVVRGDSAAYFCASSLVGEAYNEQFFGPGTRLTVL.

CDR3 sequence (DNA): TGTGCCAGCAGCTTAGCGACTAGCGGATCCTATGATACGCAGTATTTT. This encodes CASSLATSGSYDTQYF. V and J are TRBV7-9 and TRBJ2-3, with 9 nucleotides matching TRBD2. J was trimmed by 6 bases and V by 0 bases; bases with no gene match: 7. The CDR3 covers 16 residues. CDR1 is SEHNR, CDR2 FQNEAQ, per germline (reference sequence).

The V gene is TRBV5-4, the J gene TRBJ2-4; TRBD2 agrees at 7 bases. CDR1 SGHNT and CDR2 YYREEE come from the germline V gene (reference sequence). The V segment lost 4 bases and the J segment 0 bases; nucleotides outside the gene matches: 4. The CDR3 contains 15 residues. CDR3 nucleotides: TGTGCCAGCAGCGGGAGGGGCGAAGCCAAAAACATTCAGTACTTC. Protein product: CASSGRGEAKNIQYF.

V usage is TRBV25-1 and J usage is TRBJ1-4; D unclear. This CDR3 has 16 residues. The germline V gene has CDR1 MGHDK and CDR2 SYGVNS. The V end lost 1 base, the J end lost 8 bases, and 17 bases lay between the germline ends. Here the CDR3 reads CASSESLGRAGEKLFF. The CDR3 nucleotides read TGTGCCAGCAGTGAATCCCTGGGGAGGGCGGGGGAAAAACTGTTTTTT.

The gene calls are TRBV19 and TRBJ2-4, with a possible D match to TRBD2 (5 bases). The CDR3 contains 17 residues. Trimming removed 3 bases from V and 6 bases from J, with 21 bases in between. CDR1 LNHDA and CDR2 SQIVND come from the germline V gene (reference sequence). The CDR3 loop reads CASSITEKSGSRNIQYF. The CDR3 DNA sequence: TGTGCCAGTAGTATCACTGAAAAATCGGGAAGTAGAAACATTCAGTACTTC. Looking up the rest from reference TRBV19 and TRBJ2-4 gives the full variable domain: DGGITQSPKYLFRKEGQNVTLSCEQNLNHDAMYWYRQDPGQGLRLIYYSQIVNDFQKGDIAEGYSVSREKKESFPLTVTSAQKNPTAFYLCASSITEKSGSRNIQYFGAGTRLSVL.

CDR3 region: CASSPTSGVTGELFF. The CDR3 region has the DNA TGTGCCAGCAGCCCTACTAGCGGGGTTACCGGGGAGCTGTTTTTT. The chain couples TRBV7-8 to TRBJ2-2, with 10 bases fitting TRBD2. Trimming removed 5 bases from V and 5 bases from J; junction bases left unmatched: 5. The CDR3 sequence is 15 residues long. Per the germline V gene, CDR1 is SGHVS and CDR2 is FQNEAQ. Looking up the rest from reference TRBV7-8 and TRBJ2-2 gives the full variable domain: GAGVSQSPRYKVAKRGQDVALRCDPISGHVSLFWYQQALGQGPEFLTYFQNEAQLDKSGLPSDRFFAERPEGSVSTLKIQRTQQEDSAVYLCASSPTSGVTGELFFGEGSRLTVL.

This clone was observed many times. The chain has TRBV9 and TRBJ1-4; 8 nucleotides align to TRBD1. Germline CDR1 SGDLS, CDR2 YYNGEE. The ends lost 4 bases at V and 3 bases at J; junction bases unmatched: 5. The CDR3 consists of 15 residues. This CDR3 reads CASSRQGRANEKLFF. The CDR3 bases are TGTGCCAGCAGCCGACAGGGGCGGGCTAATGAAAAACTGTTTTTT.

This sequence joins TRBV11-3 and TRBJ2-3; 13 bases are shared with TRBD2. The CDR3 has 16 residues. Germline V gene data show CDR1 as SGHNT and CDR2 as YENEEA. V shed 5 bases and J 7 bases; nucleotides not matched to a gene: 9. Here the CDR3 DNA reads TGTGCCAGCAGCACCCGACTAGCGGGGGGCGGAAATACGCAGTATTTT. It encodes CASSTRLAGGGNTQYF.

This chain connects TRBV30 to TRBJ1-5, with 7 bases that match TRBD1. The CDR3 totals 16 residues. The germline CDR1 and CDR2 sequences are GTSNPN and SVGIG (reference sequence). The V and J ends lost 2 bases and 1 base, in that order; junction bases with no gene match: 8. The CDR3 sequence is CAWSPPLTGSNQPQHF. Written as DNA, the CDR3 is TGTGCCTGGAGTCCCCCCTTGACAGGGAGCAATCAGCCCCAGCATTTT. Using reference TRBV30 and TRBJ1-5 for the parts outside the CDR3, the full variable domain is SQTIHQWPATLVQPVGSPLSLECTVEGTSNPNLYWYRQAAGRGLQLLFYSVGIGQISSEVPQNLSASRPQDRQFILSSKKLLLSDSGFYLCAWSPPLTGSNQPQHFGDGTRLSIL.

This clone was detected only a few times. The CDR3 is CASSVQGANDQPQHF. The DNA for the CDR3 is TGTGCCAGTAGTGTACAGGGGGCGAACGATCAGCCCCAGCATTTT. The chain carries TRBV19 and TRBJ1-5, with 9 bases aligning to TRBD1. V shed 5 bases, J shed 5 bases, and the junction held 7 bases outside the gene matches. CDR3 length equals 15 residues. CDR1 LNHDA and CDR2 SQIVND come from the germline V gene (reference sequence).

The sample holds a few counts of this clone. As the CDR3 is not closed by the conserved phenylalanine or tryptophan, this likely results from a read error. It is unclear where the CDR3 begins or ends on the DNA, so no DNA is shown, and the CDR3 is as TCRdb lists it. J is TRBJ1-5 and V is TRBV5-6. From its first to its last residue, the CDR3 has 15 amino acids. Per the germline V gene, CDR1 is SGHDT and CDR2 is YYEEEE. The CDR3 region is CASSSKHRGNQPKHL.

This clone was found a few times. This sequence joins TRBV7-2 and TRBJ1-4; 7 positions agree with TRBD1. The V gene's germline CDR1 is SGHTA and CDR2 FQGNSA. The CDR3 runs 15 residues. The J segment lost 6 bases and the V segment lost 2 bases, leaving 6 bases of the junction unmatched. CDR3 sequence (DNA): TGTGCCAGCAGCTTAACGACAGGGCAAGATGAAAAACTGTTTTTT. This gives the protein CASSLTTGQDEKLFF. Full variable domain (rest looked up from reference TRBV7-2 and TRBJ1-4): GAGVSQSPSNKVTEKGKDVELRCDPISGHTALYWYRQSLGQGLEFLIYFQGNSAPDKSGLPSDRFSAERTGGSVSTLTIQRTQQEDSAVYLCASSLTTGQDEKLFFGSGTQLSVL.

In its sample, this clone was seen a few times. In DNA form, the CDR3 reads TGTGCCAGCAGTTTCAGGGTACAGGGCAATTCACCCCTCCACTTT. It is translated as CASSFRVQGNSPLHF. The chain recombines TRBV28 with TRBJ1-6, with a weak D call TRBD1 (6 bases). Trimming left V 3 bases short and J 7 bases short, with 13 bases between. The CDR3 sequence is 15 residues long. The germline V gene has CDR1 MDHEN and CDR2 SYDVKM.

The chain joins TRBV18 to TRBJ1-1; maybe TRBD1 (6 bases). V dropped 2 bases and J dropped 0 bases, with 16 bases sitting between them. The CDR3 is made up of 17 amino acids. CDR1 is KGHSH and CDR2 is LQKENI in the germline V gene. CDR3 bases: TGTGCCAGCTCACCATACGACACAGGGCTGATGAACACTGAAGCTTTCTTT. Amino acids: CASSPYDTGLMNTEAFF.

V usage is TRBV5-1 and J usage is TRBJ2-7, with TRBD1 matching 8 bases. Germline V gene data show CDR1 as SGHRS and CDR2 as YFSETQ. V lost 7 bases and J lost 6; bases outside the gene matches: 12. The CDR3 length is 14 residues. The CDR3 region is CASEPGQGRAEQYF. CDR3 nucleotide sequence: TGCGCCAGCGAACCCGGACAGGGCCGGGCCGAGCAGTACTTC.

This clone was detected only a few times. CDR3 DNA sequence: TGCGCCAGCAGCCAAGCGGCAGCGGGGGGTCTCTATCTGGACAATGAGCAGTTCTTC. It encodes CASSQAAAGGLYLDNEQFF. The chain couples TRBV4-1 to TRBJ2-1; 9 bases fit TRBD2. V trimming: 1 base; J trimming: 5 bases; junction bases outside the gene matches: 15. The CDR3 has 19 amino acids. Germline CDR1 reads MGHRA; CDR2 reads YSYEKL.

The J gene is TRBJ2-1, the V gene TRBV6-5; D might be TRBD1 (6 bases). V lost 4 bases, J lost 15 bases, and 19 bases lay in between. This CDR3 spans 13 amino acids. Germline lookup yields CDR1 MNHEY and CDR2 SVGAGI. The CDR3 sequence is CASSSTTGHPAFF. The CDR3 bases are TGTGCCAGCAGTTCTACTACGGGACATCCAGCGTTCTTC.

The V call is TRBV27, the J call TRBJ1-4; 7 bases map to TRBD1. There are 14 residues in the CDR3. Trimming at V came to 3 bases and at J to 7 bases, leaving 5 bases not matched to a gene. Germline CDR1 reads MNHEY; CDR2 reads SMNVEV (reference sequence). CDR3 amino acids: CASSFRQGIEKLFF. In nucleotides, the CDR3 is TGTGCCAGCAGTTTCAGACAGGGAATTGAAAAACTGTTTTTT.

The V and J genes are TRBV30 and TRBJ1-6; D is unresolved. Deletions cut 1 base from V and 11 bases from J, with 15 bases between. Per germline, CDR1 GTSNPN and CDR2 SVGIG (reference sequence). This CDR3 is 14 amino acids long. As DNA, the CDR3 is TGTGCCTGGAGTGATCGTCAGATACCCCCACCCCTCCACTTT. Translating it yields CAWSDRQIPPPLHF.